The rows below give T cell receptor beta chains drawn from one sample of a study of shared clonotypes between healthy human individuals. Clones were sequenced by immunoSEQ multiplex PCR, and TCRdb holds only the in-frame ones, with some missing. The table has about 2.1 million clones, just over 90% seen once. The sample consisted of naive CD8+ T cells from PBMCs. These receptor sequences come from a man between 18 and 35 years old in good health. Some clones in this sample may be carry-over from other donors' samples. CDR3s include the opening cysteine and the closing phenylalanine or tryptophan. A D gene is named only where the DNA matches it firmly. The size field is filled for only some rows; it gives once, few, many or a size class.

CDR3 protein | CDR3 DNA | D gene | clone size | J gene | V gene
CASSQGLAAWETQYF | TGTGCCAGCAGCCAAGGACTAGCCGCATGGGAGACCCAGTACTTC | TRBD2 | once | TRBJ2-5 | TRBV14
CASDPAGVYEQYF | TGTGCCAGCGACCCGGCGGGGGTCTACGAGCAGTACTTC | TRBD2 | NA | TRBJ2-7 | TRBV11-2
CASSLGTGSNHEQFF | TGTGCCAGCAGCTTAGGGACAGGGAGTAATCATGAGCAGTTCTTC | TRBD1 | NA | TRBJ2-1 | TRBV11-3
CASRGDEQFF | TGTGCCAGCAGGGGCGATGAGCAGTTCTTC | NA | NA | TRBJ2-1 | TRBV7-9
CASSAGRALWETQYF | TGTGCCAGCAGCGCGGGGAGGGCACTGTGGGAGACCCAGTACTTC | TRBD2 | NA | TRBJ2-5 | TRBV6-1
CASSEIVSGNTDTQYF | TGCGCCAGCAGTGAGATAGTCAGCGGCAACACAGATACGCAGTATTTT | NA | NA | TRBJ2-3 | TRBV10-1
CASSEMPAGRYRETQYF | TGTGCCAGCAGTGAAATGCCGGCAGGGCGGTATCGAGAGACCCAGTACTTC | NA | NA | TRBJ2-5 | TRBV6-1
CASSQGQGAGTNEQFF | TGTGCCAGCAGTCAAGGACAGGGCGCGGGAACCAATGAGCAGTTCTTC | TRBD1 | NA | TRBJ2-1 | TRBV27
CASSSRDNPYEQYF | TGTGCCAGCAGCTCCCGGGACAACCCCTACGAGCAGTACTTC | NA | NA | TRBJ2-7 | TRBV7-9
CASSLWTGGSGGYTF | TGTGCCAGCAGCTTATGGACAGGGGGCTCGGGTGGCTACACCTTC | TRBD1 | NA | TRBJ1-2 | TRBV7-2
CASSPQGMRNQPQHF | TGTGCCAGCAGTCCGCAGGGGATGCGCAATCAGCCCCAGCATTTT | NA | few | TRBJ1-5 | TRBV28
CASSEQPSGELFF | TGTGCCAGCAGTGAACAGCCCTCGGGGGAGCTGTTTTTT | NA | NA | TRBJ2-2 | TRBV25-1
CASNVRGLVGETQYF | TGTGCCAGCAATGTTCGGGGACTAGTTGGGGAGACCCAGTACTTC | TRBD2 | NA | TRBJ2-5 | TRBV27
CSVADRYANTGELFF | TGCAGCGTCGCCGACAGGTACGCGAACACCGGGGAGCTGTTTTTT | NA | once | TRBJ2-2 | TRBV29-1
CASAFDRTARETQYF | TGTGCCAGCGCGTTTGACAGGACTGCTCGGGAGACCCAGTACTTC | NA | NA | TRBJ2-5 | TRBV27
CASSQETHKSGNEQFF | TGCGCCAGCAGCCAAGAAACACATAAATCTGGCAATGAGCAGTTCTTC | NA | NA | TRBJ2-1 | TRBV4-3
CASSLYCASGSALGCEQYF | TGTGCCAGCAGTTTATACTGTGCCAGCGGGAGCGCCTTGGGATGCGAGCAGTACTTC | TRBD2 | NA | TRBJ2-7 | TRBV28
CASSLGTDRGTEAFF | TGTGCCAGCAGCTTAGGTACTGACAGGGGAACTGAAGCTTTCTTT | TRBD1 | once | TRBJ1-1 | TRBV7-9
CASSEAAPGLYGYTF | TGTGCCAGCAGTGAAGCCGCGCCAGGCCTCTATGGCTACACCTTC | NA | NA | TRBJ1-2 | TRBV6-1
CASSPPWGNEQFF | TGTGCCAGCAGCCCCCCGTGGGGCAATGAGCAGTTCTTC | NA | NA | TRBJ2-1 | TRBV9
CASSASPSSYNEQFF | TGTGCCAGCAGCGCCTCACCCAGCTCCTACAATGAGCAGTTCTTC | NA | NA | TRBJ2-1 | TRBV9
CASSLVLAGGRLSTDTQYF | TGTGCCAGCAGCTTAGTATTAGCGGGTGGCAGGCTGAGCACAGATACGCAGTATTTT | TRBD2 | NA | TRBJ2-3 | TRBV7-8
CASSLAHEQYF | TGTGCCAGCAGCTTAGCCCACGAGCAGTACTTC | NA | NA | TRBJ2-7 | TRBV11-2
CASSLGSGTLDGYTF | TGTGCCAGCAGCTTAGGGTCCGGGACACTTGATGGCTACACCTTC | NA | NA | TRBJ1-2 | TRBV13
CASSKGDRRDYGYTF | TGTGCCAGCAGCAAGGGGGACCGACGAGACTATGGCTACACCTTC | NA | NA | TRBJ1-2 | TRBV21-1
CASSPWGGRGYTF | TGTGCCAGCAGCCCTTGGGGGGGACGAGGCTACACCTTC | NA | once | TRBJ1-2 | TRBV28
CASSRMVSYEQYF | TGTGCCAGCAGCAGAATGGTATCCTACGAGCAGTACTTC | NA | NA | TRBJ2-7 | TRBV21-1
CASSEFLGQGDTQYF | TGCGCCAGCAGTGAGTTCTTGGGACAGGGTGATACGCAGTATTTT | TRBD1 | NA | TRBJ2-3 | TRBV10-1
CASSVDGGSNQPQHF | TGTGCCAGCAGCGTAGATGGGGGGAGCAATCAGCCCCAGCATTTT | NA | NA | TRBJ1-5 | TRBV9
CASRFGGQPQHF | TGTGCCAGTAGGTTTGGTGGGCAGCCCCAGCATTTT | NA | NA | TRBJ1-5 | TRBV19
CASSSRNLGTNQPQHF | TGTGCCAGCAGCTCTCGAAACCTTGGGACAAATCAGCCCCAGCATTTT | NA | NA | TRBJ1-5 | TRBV11-1
CASSRAGRNVDEQFF | TGTGCCAGCAGCCGAGCGGGGAGAAATGTGGATGAGCAGTTCTTC | TRBD2 | NA | TRBJ2-1 | TRBV11-2
CASSLGHPAPDQYF | TGTGCCAGCAGCTTAGGTCATCCGGCGCCGGATCAGTACTTC | NA | NA | TRBJ2-5 | TRBV7-2
CASSPRQAKNIQYF | TGTGCCAGCAGTCCCAGACAAGCCAAAAACATTCAGTACTTC | NA | NA | TRBJ2-4 | TRBV27
CASSESEGGNEQFF | TGTGCCAGCAGTGAATCAGAAGGGGGTAATGAGCAGTTCTTC | NA | once | TRBJ2-1 | TRBV6-4
CASSRRTGLTGELFF | TGCGCCAGCAGCCGCAGGACAGGGCTCACCGGGGAGCTGTTTTTT | TRBD1 | once | TRBJ2-2 | TRBV4-1
CASTPDRAREQFF | TGTGCCAGCACCCCCGACAGGGCTCGCGAGCAGTTCTTC | TRBD1 | NA | TRBJ2-1 | TRBV6-6
CASTEGSEQFF | TGTGCCAGTACCGAGGGCAGCGAGCAGTTCTTC | NA | NA | TRBJ2-1 | TRBV19
CASSEYRGHSNQPQHF | TGTGCCAGCAGTGAATATAGGGGGCATAGCAATCAGCCCCAGCATTTT | TRBD1 | NA | TRBJ1-5 | TRBV6-1
CASSPRTAGGEQYF | TGTGCCAGCAGCCCGCGGACAGCGGGGGGTGAGCAGTACTTC | TRBD2 | NA | TRBJ2-7 | TRBV9
CASSFPVTEAFF | TGTGCCAGCAGCTTCCCCGTTACTGAAGCTTTCTTT | NA | NA | TRBJ1-1 | TRBV7-9
CASSLDRAALEAFF | TGTGCCAGCAGCTTAGATCGGGCGGCTCTTGAAGCTTTCTTT | NA | NA | TRBJ1-1 | TRBV7-9
CASSLVSGEDSGITIFNYGYTF | TGTGCCAGCAGCTTAGTTTCGGGGGAGGACAGCGGGATCACAATTTTTAACTATGGCTACACCTTC | NA | NA | TRBJ1-2 | TRBV7-6
CASSLELAGGWATDTQYF | TGCGCCAGCAGCTTGGAACTAGCGGGAGGATGGGCCACAGATACGCAGTATTTT | TRBD2 | NA | TRBJ2-3 | TRBV5-1
CASSQAPGSSYEQYF | TGCGCCAGCAGCCAAGCTCCGGGATCTAGCTACGAGCAGTACTTC | NA | NA | TRBJ2-7 | TRBV4-3
CASNGHLMGQETQYF | TGTGCCAGCAACGGACATCTAATGGGACAAGAGACCCAGTACTTC | NA | NA | TRBJ2-5 | TRBV6-5